The rows below give T cell receptor beta chains drawn from one sample of a study of blood T cell repertoires in COVID-19. Only in-frame clones appear in the TCRdb table, and some are missing; sequencing was by immunoSEQ multiplex PCR. The sample records fewer than 75,000 clones, about 88% being singletons. The sample taken for sequencing was peripheral blood. These receptors came from a man between 65 and 85 years old with acute or convalescent COVID-19. Each CDR3 is given with its conserved first and last residue. The D gene is left open where the match is weak. Clone size is not always given. Where it is, it says once, few, many or a class for expanded clones.

size	V	D	J	DNA	CDR3
.	TRBV18	TRBD1	TRBJ2-7	TGTGCCACCTCCGGGGACAGGGAGAGCCACGAGCAGTACTTC	CATSGDRESHEQYF
few	TRBV6-6	.	TRBJ1-1	TGTGCCAGCAATCGGCGGGGAGCAACAGGTTGGAACACTGAAGCTTTCTTT	CASNRRGATGWNTEAFF
.	TRBV24-1	TRBD1	TRBJ2-1	TGTGCCACCAGTGATCAGGCAGGGGGCTTCAATGAGCAGTTCTTC	CATSDQAGGFNEQFF
.	TRBV7-6	TRBD1	TRBJ2-6	TGTGCCAGCAGCACCCTGACAGGGCACTCTGGGGCCAACGTCCTGACTTTC	CASSTLTGHSGANVLTF
once	TRBV4-2	.	TRBJ2-7	TGTGCCAGCAGCCAAGACTACAGTTCCTACGAGCAGTACTTC	CASSQDYSSYEQYF
.	TRBV28	TRBD1	TRBJ1-5	TGTGCCAGCAGTCCCGGGACAGCTAATCAGCCCCAGCATTTT	CASSPGTANQPQHF
.	TRBV19	.	TRBJ1-2	TGTGCCAGTAGTTACTCAGGGGACCCCTATGGCTACACCTTC	CASSYSGDPYGYTF
.	TRBV7-8	.	TRBJ1-4	TGTGCCAGCAGCTCAAGCGGGGGTTCTGGGGGAAAACTGTTTTTT	CASSSSGGSGGKLFF
.	TRBV7-2	.	TRBJ1-2	TGTGCCAGCAGCTTAACAGCGGGAGATGGCTACACCTTC	CASSLTAGDGYTF
.	TRBV4-2	TRBD1	TRBJ1-2	TGTGCCAGCAGCCAAGATTGGGACAGAGTTAACTATGGCTACACCTTC	CASSQDWDRVNYGYTF
once	TRBV30	.	TRBJ1-4	TGTGCCTGGAGTGGCTTCGGTGAAAAACTGTTTTTT	CAWSGFGEKLFF
once	TRBV2	.	TRBJ2-5	TGTGCCAGCAGTCCAGGACGGGGAACAGCAGAGACCCAGTACTTC	CASSPGRGTAETQYF
.	TRBV5-3	TRBD2	TRBJ2-1	TGTGCCAGAAGCTTGATAGAGCGGGGGGCAGACAATGAGCAGTTCTTC	CARSLIERGADNEQFF
.	TRBV25-1	.	TRBJ1-2	TGTGCCAGCAGTTCGACAGGTCTCCTTCCATATGGCTACACCTTC	CASSSTGLLPYGYTF
once	TRBV27	.	TRBJ1-1	TGTGCCAGCAGTCCAAACAGGGAGCGCCTCACTGAAGCTTTCTTT	CASSPNRERLTEAFF
.	TRBV3-1/TRBV3-2	.	TRBJ2-1	TGTGCCAGCAGCCAAGGCAGCGGTCCCTACAATGAGCAGTTCTTC	CASSQGSGPYNEQFF
.	TRBV30	TRBD1	TRBJ1-2	TGTGCCTGGAGTGTATCGGAGGGGGCGCGGGATGGCTACACCTTC	CAWSVSEGARDGYTF
once	TRBV4-1	TRBD1	TRBJ2-1	TGCGCCAGCTTTACGACAGGGGTCCCTTACAATGAGCAGTTCTTC	CASFTTGVPYNEQFF
.	TRBV18	.	TRBJ1-2	TGTGCCAGCTCACCTCGTGAGGGAGGAGGATATGGCTACACCTTC	CASSPREGGGYGYTF
.	TRBV11-2	.	TRBJ1-2	TGTGCCAGCAGCTTTGAAGGGGATGGCTACACCTTC	CASSFEGDGYTF
.	TRBV6-4	TRBD2	TRBJ2-3	TGTGCCAGCAGTGCGACCCCGACTAGCGGGGGGCTAAGTACGCAGTATTTT	CASSATPTSGGLSTQYF
.	TRBV7-9	.	TRBJ1-5	TGTGCCAGCAGCTTAGGGCAGGGGCATCAGCCCCAGCATTTT	CASSLGQGHQPQHF
once	TRBV7-9	.	TRBJ1-2	TGTGCCAGCAGCTTAGATCTACTTTATGGCTACACCTTC	CASSLDLLYGYTF
.	TRBV14	.	TRBJ1-5	TGTGCCAGCAGCCAACATAATGGAGCCCAGCATTTT	CASSQHNGAQHF
.	TRBV13	TRBD2	TRBJ2-5	TGTGCCAGCAGCTCGGGACTAGCGGGTCAAGAGACCCAGTACTTC	CASSSGLAGQETQYF
.	TRBV4-1	TRBD1	TRBJ2-6	TGCGCCAGCACCCAAGTTCCGGGACAGGGATCTGGGGCCAACGTCCTGACTTTC	CASTQVPGQGSGANVLTF
.	TRBV19	.	TRBJ2-5	TGTGCCAGTAGTATAGAAGGACTGTACCAAGAGACCCAGTACTTC	CASSIEGLYQETQYF
.	TRBV9	.	TRBJ1-1	TGTGCCAGCAGCGTAGAGCACAACACTGAAGCTTTCTTT	CASSVEHNTEAFF
.	TRBV5-8	TRBD1	TRBJ2-3	TGTGCCAGCAGCTTGGGGGACAGGGGGCGTGGGTATTTT	CASSLGDRGRGYF
.	TRBV7-2	TRBD1	TRBJ1-2	TGTGCCAGCAGCTTAGCGCAGGGGGGATTCTATGGCTACACCTTC	CASSLAQGGFYGYTF
.	TRBV5-1	.	TRBJ2-7	TGCGCCAGCAGCTTGGCCTGGCAGGGCTACGAGCAGTACTTC	CASSLAWQGYEQYF
.	TRBV5-4	TRBD1	TRBJ1-6	TGTGCCAGCAGCTTGTCGACAGGGAAGAATTCACCCCTCCACTTT	CASSLSTGKNSPLHF